Listed below are T cell receptor beta chains from one sample, sequenced in a study of shared clonotypes between healthy human individuals. Repertoires were generated with immunoSEQ multiplex PCR, while TCRdb's copy carries only in-frame clones and drops some. The repertoire holds roughly 1,800,000 clones, with over 85% as singletons. Sequencing was carried out using naive CD8+ T cells sorted from blood. These receptors were obtained from a man in his late teens or twenties in good health. The CDR3 runs from the conserved cysteine through the conserved F or W. D genes are given only for firm matches. Some rows mark clone size as missing; the rest say once, few, many or name a class of expanded clone.

v_gene	j_gene	d_gene	abundance	CDR3nt	CDR3aa
TRBV5-8	TRBJ2-3	.	.	TGTGCCAGCAGCTTGGTCTCCAGGTATGAAGATACGCAGTATTTT	CASSLVSRYEDTQYF
TRBV6-1	TRBJ2-7	.	.	TGTGCCAGCAGCCTCAAGCAAAACTACGAGCAGTACTTC	CASSLKQNYEQYF
TRBV7-6	TRBJ2-3	.	.	TGTGCCAGCAGCCCGAGACTGAGCACAGATACGCAGTATTTT	CASSPRLSTDTQYF
TRBV4-3	TRBJ1-5	.	few	TGCGCCAGCAGCCAAGACCGGGTAGTCGGCAATCAGCCCCAGCATTTT	CASSQDRVVGNQPQHF
TRBV27	TRBJ2-5	.	.	TGTGCCAGCAGTTCCACCGTTCTGTCAGGGGAGACCCAGTACTTC	CASSSTVLSGETQYF
TRBV9	TRBJ2-1	.	.	TGTGCCAGCAGCCCCCCGGGCTCTTCCTACAATGAGCAGTTCTTC	CASSPPGSSYNEQFF
TRBV11-2	TRBJ1-1	.	.	TGTGCCAGCAGCCGACAGCCGGGCACTGAAGCTTTCTTT	CASSRQPGTEAFF
TRBV9	TRBJ2-1	.	.	TGTGCCAGCAGCGTAGAAGGGGGTGAGCAGTTCTTC	CASSVEGGEQFF
TRBV7-9	TRBJ1-4	.	.	TGTGCCAGCAGCTACAGGGTTAATGAAAAACTGTTTTTT	CASSYRVNEKLFF
TRBV29-1	TRBJ2-5	.	.	TGCAGCGTTGAAGATCACCTAGCGAGAGCTGAAGAGACCCAGTACTTC	CSVEDHLARAEETQYF
TRBV6-7	TRBJ2-5	.	.	TGTGCCACCCCAGCGCCGGGAGTCGGAGAGACCCAGTACTTC	CATPAPGVGETQYF
TRBV29-1	TRBJ2-2	.	.	TGCAGCGCATTGGCCGGGGAGCTGTTTTTT	CSALAGELFF
TRBV11-3	TRBJ2-1	.	.	TGTGCCAGCAGCTTAGGCGAGAACAATGAGCAGTTCTTC	CASSLGENNEQFF
TRBV6-6	TRBJ2-2	.	once	TGTGCCAGCAGCAAAGGGGCAGGGAGAGAAGGGGAGCTGTTTTTT	CASSKGAGREGELFF
TRBV4-3	TRBJ2-2	TRBD1	.	TGCGCCAGCAGCCCAGACAGGGGGAACACCGGGGAGCTGTTTTTT	CASSPDRGNTGELFF
TRBV6-1	TRBJ2-2	.	.	TGTGCCAGCAGTGAAGGGAGGAACACCGGGGAGCTGTTTTTT	CASSEGRNTGELFF
TRBV4-1	TRBJ1-1	TRBD1	.	TGCGCCAGCAGCCACAGACAGGGGCCGGATGAAGCTTTCTTT	CASSHRQGPDEAFF